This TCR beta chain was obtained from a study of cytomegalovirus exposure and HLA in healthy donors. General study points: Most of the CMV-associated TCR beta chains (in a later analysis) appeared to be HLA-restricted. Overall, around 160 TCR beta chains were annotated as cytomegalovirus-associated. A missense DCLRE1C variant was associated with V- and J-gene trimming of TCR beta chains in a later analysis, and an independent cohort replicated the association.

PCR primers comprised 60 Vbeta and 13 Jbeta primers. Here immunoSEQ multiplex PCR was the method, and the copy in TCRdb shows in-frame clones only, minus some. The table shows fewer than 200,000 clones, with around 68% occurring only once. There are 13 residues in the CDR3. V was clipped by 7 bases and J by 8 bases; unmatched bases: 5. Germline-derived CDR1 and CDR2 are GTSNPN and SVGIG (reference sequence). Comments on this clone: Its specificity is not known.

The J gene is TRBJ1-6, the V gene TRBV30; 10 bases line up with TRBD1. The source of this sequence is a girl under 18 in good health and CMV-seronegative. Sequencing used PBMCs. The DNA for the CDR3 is TGTGCCTTCGAGGGGACAGGGGATTCACCCCTCCACTTT. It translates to CAFEGTGDSPLHF.